This T cell receptor beta chain comes out of a study of blood T cell repertoires in COVID-19. Looking at the study overall: Donors in the United States, Italy and Spain gave samples during acute or convalescent COVID-19. In each case, the material was cDNA or gDNA derived from T cells, B-cell-depleted T cells, or PBMCs.

With V trimmed by 4 bases and J by 4 bases, 5 bases remained unmatched. The CDR3 runs to 15 residues. Germline V lookup: CDR1 MNHEY, CDR2 SVGAGI. Methods used by the authors: Nucleated cell number was recorded as an estimate derived from reference gene primer amplification. Profiled with immunoSEQ multiplex PCR; TCRdb holds only in-frame clones, not every one. Clone size and the V and J calls come from that table; the DNA yielded D and trimming. The repertoire has about 34,000 clones, 77% of them found once; the top ten carry around 15%. The chain couples TRBV6-5 to TRBJ2-7; 12 bases agree with TRBD2. The sequencing sample was made of peripheral blood. This clonotype originated in a human donor in a cohort sampled during active COVID-19. CDR3 in amino acids: CASSSSGGAGYEQYF. Here the CDR3 DNA reads TGTGCCAGCAGTTCTAGCGGGGGGGCCGGTTACGAGCAGTACTTC.